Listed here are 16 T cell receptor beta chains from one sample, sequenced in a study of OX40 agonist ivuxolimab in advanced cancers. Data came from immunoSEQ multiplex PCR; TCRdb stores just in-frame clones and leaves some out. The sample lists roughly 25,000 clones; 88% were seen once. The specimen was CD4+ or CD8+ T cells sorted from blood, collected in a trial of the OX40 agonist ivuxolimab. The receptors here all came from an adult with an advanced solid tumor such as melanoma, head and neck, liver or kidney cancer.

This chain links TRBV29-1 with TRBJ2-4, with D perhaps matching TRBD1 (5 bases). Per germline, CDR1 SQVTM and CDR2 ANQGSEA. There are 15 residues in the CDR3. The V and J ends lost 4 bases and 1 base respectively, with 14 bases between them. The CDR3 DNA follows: TGCAGCGTTGGGTCAGGGCCCGTCGCCAAAAACATTCAGTACTTC. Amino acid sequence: CSVGSGPVAKNIQYF.

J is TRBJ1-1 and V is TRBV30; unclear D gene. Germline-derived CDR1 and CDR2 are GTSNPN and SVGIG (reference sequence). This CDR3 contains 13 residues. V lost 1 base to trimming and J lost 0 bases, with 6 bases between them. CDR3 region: CAWSEGLNTEAFF. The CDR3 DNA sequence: TGTGCCTGGAGTGAAGGGCTGAACACTGAAGCTTTCTTT. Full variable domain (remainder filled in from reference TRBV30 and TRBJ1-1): SQTIHQWPATLVQPVGSPLSLECTVEGTSNPNLYWYRQAAGRGLQLLFYSVGIGQISSEVPQNLSASRPQDRQFILSSKKLLLSDSGFYLCAWSEGLNTEAFFGQGTRLTVV.

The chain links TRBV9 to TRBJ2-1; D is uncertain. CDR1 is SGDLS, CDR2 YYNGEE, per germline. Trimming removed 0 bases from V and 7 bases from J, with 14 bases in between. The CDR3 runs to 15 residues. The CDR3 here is CASSVAGHQRNEQFF. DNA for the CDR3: TGTGCCAGCAGCGTAGCGGGTCACCAGAGGAATGAGCAGTTCTTC.

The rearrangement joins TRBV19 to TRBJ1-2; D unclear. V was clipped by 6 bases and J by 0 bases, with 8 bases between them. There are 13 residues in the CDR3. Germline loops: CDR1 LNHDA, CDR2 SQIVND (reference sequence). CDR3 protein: CASRARANYGYTF. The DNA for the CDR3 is TGTGCCAGTAGGGCACGAGCTAACTATGGCTACACCTTC.

CDR3 loop: CASSPRRQQGEKLFF. In DNA, the CDR3 is TGTGCCAGCTCACCGAGACGACAGCAAGGGGAAAAACTGTTTTTT. V usage is TRBV18 and J usage is TRBJ1-4; perhaps TRBD1 as D (5 bases). Germline-derived CDR1 and CDR2 are KGHSH and LQKENI. The CDR3 is 15 residues long. The V end lost 3 bases, the J end lost 8 bases, and 16 bases lay between the germline ends. Combining the CDR3 with reference TRBV18 and TRBJ1-4 gives the whole variable domain NAGVMQNPRHLVRRRGQEARLRCSPMKGHSHVYWYRQLPEEGLKFMVYLQKENIIDESGMPKERFSAEFPKEGPSILRIQQVVRGDSAAYFCASSPRRQQGEKLFFGSGTQLSVL.

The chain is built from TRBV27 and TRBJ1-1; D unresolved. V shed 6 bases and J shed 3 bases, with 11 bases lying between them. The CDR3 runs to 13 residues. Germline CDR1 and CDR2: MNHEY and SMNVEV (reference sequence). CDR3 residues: CASSLAWDTEAFF. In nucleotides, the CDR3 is TGTGCCAGCAGCCTGGCGTGGGACACTGAAGCTTTCTTT.

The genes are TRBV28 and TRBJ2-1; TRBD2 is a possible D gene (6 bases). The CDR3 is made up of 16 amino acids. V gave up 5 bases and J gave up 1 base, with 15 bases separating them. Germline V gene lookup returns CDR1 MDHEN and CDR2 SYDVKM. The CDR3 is CASSRMGLVSYNEQFF. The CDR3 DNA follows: TGTGCCAGCAGTCGAATGGGACTTGTATCCTACAATGAGCAGTTCTTC.

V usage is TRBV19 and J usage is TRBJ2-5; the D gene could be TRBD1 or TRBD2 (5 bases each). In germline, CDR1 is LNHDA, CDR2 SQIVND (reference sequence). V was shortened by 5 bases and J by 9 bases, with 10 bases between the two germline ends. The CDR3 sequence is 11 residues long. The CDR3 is CASSFRDAQYF. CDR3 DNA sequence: TGTGCCAGTAGTTTCCGGGACGCCCAGTACTTC.

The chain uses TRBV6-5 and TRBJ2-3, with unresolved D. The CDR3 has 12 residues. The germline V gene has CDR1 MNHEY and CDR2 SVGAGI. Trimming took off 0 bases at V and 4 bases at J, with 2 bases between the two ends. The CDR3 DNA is TGTGCCAGCAGTTACTCGTCAGATACGCAGTATTTT. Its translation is CASSYSSDTQYF.

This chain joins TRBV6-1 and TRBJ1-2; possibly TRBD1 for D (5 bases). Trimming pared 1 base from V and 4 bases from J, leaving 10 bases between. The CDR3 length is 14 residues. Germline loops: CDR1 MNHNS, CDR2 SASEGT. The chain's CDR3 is CASSEGAGSYGYTF. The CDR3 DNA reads TGTGCCAGCAGTGAAGGGGCAGGGAGCTATGGCTACACCTTC.

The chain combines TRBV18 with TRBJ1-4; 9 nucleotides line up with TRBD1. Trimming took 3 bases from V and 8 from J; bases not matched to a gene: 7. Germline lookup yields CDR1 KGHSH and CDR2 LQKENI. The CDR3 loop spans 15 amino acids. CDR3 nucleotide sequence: TGTGCCAGCTCACCGGGACAGGGTTTAGGCGAAAAACTGTTTTTT. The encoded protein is CASSPGQGLGEKLFF.

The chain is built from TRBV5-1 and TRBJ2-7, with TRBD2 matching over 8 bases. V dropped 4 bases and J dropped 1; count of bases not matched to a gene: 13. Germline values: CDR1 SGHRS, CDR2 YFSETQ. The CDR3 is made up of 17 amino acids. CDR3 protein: CASSPSRTSGPSYEQYF. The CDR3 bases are TGCGCCAGCAGCCCTTCCCGCACTAGCGGACCTTCCTACGAGCAGTACTTC.

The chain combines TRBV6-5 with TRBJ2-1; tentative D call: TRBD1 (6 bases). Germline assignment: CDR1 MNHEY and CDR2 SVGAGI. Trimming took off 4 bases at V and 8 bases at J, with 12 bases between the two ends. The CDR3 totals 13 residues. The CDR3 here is CASSSTGTYEQFF. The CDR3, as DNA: TGTGCCAGCAGTTCAACAGGGACGTATGAGCAGTTCTTC.

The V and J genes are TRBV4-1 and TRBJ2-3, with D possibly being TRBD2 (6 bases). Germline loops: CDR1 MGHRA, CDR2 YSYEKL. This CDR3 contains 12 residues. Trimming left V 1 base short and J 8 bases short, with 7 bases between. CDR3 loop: CASSQGLGTQYF. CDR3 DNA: TGCGCCAGCAGCCAAGGACTAGGTACGCAGTATTTT.

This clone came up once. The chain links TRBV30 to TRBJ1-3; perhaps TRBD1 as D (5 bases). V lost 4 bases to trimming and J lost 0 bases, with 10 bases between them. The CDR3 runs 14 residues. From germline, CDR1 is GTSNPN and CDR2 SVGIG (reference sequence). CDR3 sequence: CAWTRGVSGNTIYF. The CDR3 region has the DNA TGTGCCTGGACAAGGGGCGTCTCTGGAAACACCATATATTTT.

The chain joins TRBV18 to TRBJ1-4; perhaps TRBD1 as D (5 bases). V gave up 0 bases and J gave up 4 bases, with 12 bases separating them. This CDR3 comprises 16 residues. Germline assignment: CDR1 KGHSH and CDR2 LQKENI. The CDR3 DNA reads TGTGCCAGCTCACCACCTTATTCCAGGGTTAATGAAAAACTGTTTTTT. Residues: CASSPPYSRVNEKLFF. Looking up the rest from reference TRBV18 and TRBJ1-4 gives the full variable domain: NAGVMQNPRHLVRRRGQEARLRCSPMKGHSHVYWYRQLPEEGLKFMVYLQKENIIDESGMPKERFSAEFPKEGPSILRIQQVVRGDSAAYFCASSPPYSRVNEKLFFGSGTQLSVL.